This T cell receptor beta chain stems from a study of regulatory and conventional T cells in RAG deficiency. Findings and limits, study-wide: Shorter CDR3s in all patient subsets; >75% Treg-Tconv overlap in Omenn. Sorted Omenn CD25-high CD127-low cells may not be bona fide Tregs. Compared with controls, unique Treg TCR beta sequences dropped roughly 94-fold in Omenn syndrome and CID/AS.

In regard to this clone: The antigen is undetermined.

The sorted conventional CD4+ T cells were CD25-low and CD127-high, with genomic DNA sequenced. V lost 0 bases to trimming and J lost 6 bases, with 10 bases between them. Germline lookup yields CDR1 LNHNV and CDR2 YYDKDF (reference sequence). The length of the CDR3 is 14 residues. Profiling relied on immunoSEQ multiplex PCR, and the TCRdb table lists in-frame clones only, not all of them. The data show roughly 30,000 clones, around 96% seen once. These data are also associated with another study on regulatory T cells. That study adds: Amplification used 52 TRBV primers and 13 TRBJ primers. Regulatory T cells showed the strongest V-J pair restriction and V/J gene skewing among patient repertoires.

J is TRBJ2-3 and V is TRBV15; D is perhaps TRBD1 (6 bases). The material sequenced was CD25- CD4+ T cells sorted from blood. This TCR was sampled from a human donor in good health. The CDR3 bases are TGTGCCACCAGCAGAGATAAGGGGGTTGATACGCAGTATTTT. Protein sequence: CATSRDKGVDTQYF.